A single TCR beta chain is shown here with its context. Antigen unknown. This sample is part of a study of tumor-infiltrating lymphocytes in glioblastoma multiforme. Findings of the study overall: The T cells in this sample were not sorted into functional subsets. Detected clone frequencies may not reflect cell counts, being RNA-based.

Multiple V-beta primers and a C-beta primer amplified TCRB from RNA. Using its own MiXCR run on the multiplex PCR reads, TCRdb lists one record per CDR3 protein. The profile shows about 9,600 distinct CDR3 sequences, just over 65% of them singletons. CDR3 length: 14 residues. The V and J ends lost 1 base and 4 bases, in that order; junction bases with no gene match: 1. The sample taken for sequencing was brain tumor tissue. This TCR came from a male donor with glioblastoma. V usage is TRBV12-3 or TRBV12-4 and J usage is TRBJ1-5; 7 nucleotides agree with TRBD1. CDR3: CASSLDRGNQPQHF. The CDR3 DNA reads TGTGCCAGCAGTTTAGACAGGGGTAATCAGCCCCAGCATTTT.